A single sample gave rise to the 14 T cell receptor beta chains below, sequenced in a study of cytomegalovirus exposure and HLA in healthy donors. PCR amplification relied on 60 Vbeta primers (plus 13 Jbeta primers). The data were produced by immunoSEQ multiplex PCR, yet TCRdb's version contains in-frame clones alone and is incomplete. The table lists roughly 150,000 clones, around 79% of them singletons. The sequencing input was PBMCs. These TCRs come from a male donor in good health and CMV-seronegative.

The genes are TRBV5-1 and TRBJ2-5; 12 bases match TRBD2. Trimming took 3 bases from V and 5 from J; bases not matched to a gene: 8. The CDR3 is made up of 16 amino acids. Germline CDR1 reads SGHRS; CDR2 reads YFSETQ. The CDR3 here is CASSYLTSGGGETQYF. CDR3 DNA: TGCGCCAGCAGCTATCTGACTAGCGGGGGCGGGGAGACCCAGTACTTC.

The chain links TRBV19 to TRBJ2-1, with a tentative D call TRBD1 (6 bases). V dropped 6 bases and J dropped 7 bases, with 7 bases sitting between them. CDR3 length: 11 amino acids. Germline V CDR1 and CDR2: LNHDA, SQIVND (reference sequence). The CDR3 bases are TGTGCCAGTAGACAGGGAAATGAGCAGTTCTTC. Translation: CASRQGNEQFF.

The chain links TRBV9 to TRBJ2-7, with 9 bases lining up with TRBD2. CDR3 length: 13 residues. V was clipped by 4 bases and J by 3 bases; unmatched bases: 2. The germline CDR1 and CDR2 sequences are SGDLS and YYNGEE. In DNA form, the CDR3 reads TGTGCCAGCAGCTCTAGCGGGAACTACGAGCAGTACTTC. Translation: CASSSSGNYEQYF.

The V call is TRBV6-5, the J call TRBJ1-2; D is uncertain. The CDR3 contains 14 residues. V was shortened by 6 bases and J by 2 bases, with 13 bases between the two germline ends. Germline V CDR1 and CDR2: MNHEY, SVGAGI. CDR3 coding DNA: TGTGCCAGCAGCCCGAATCTCCTAAACTATGGCTACACCTTC. Translated, it gives CASSPNLLNYGYTF.

V usage is TRBV7-7 and J usage is TRBJ1-5, with D possibly TRBD1 on 5 matching bases. V lost 2 bases and J 6 bases, leaving 14 bases between the germline ends. The CDR3 is 15 residues long. CDR1 and CDR2 (germline): SSHAT, FNYEAQ (reference sequence). The CDR3 DNA is TGTGCCAGCAGCTTACTGCCCAGGGAGGGTCAGCCCCAGCATTTT. This codes for CASSLLPREGQPQHF.

This chain links TRBV7-8 with TRBJ2-3; TRBD2 agrees at 12 bases. The junction had 4 bases not matched to a gene; V was cut back by 4 bases and J by 2 bases. The CDR3 has 16 amino acids. Germline-derived CDR1 and CDR2 are SGHVS and FQNEAQ. CDR3 bases: TGTGCCAGCAGCTCCGGACTAGCGGGGTTCACAGATACGCAGTATTTT. Amino acid sequence: CASSSGLAGFTDTQYF. The full variable domain, its missing parts supplied by reference TRBV7-8 and TRBJ2-3, is GAGVSQSPRYKVAKRGQDVALRCDPISGHVSLFWYQQALGQGPEFLTYFQNEAQLDKSGLPSDRFFAERPEGSVSTLKIQRTQQEDSAVYLCASSSGLAGFTDTQYFGPGTRLTVL.

The genes are TRBV19 and TRBJ2-3, with TRBD2 matching 15 bases. Trimming at V came to 4 bases and at J to 4 bases, leaving 3 bases not matched to a gene. Per the germline V gene, CDR1 is LNHDA and CDR2 is SQIVND (reference sequence). There are 16 residues in the CDR3. The DNA for the CDR3 is TGTGCCAGTAGTAGGACTAGCGGGGGGGGTGCAGATACGCAGTATTTT. Translation gives CASSRTSGGGADTQYF.

V usage is TRBV6-5 and J usage is TRBJ1-1, with 10 nucleotides matching TRBD1. The CDR3 is 12 amino acids. V shed 8 bases and J 6 bases; nucleotides not matched to a gene: 3. The V gene's germline CDR1 is MNHEY and CDR2 SVGAGI. The CDR3 reads CASWDRGAEAFF. In DNA, the CDR3 is TGTGCCAGCTGGGACAGGGGTGCTGAAGCTTTCTTT.

V and J are TRBV5-4 and TRBJ2-7; TRBD1 might be the D (5 bases). V lost 3 bases, J lost 5 bases, and 12 bases lay in between. Germline values: CDR1 SGHNT, CDR2 YYREEE (reference sequence). The CDR3 contains 13 residues. The CDR3 loop is CASSSIKGNEQYF. CDR3 nucleotides: TGTGCCAGCAGCTCGATAAAGGGGAACGAGCAGTACTTC.

The rearrangement uses TRBV5-1 and TRBJ2-5; TRBD2 matches 8 bases. CDR1 SGHRS and CDR2 YFSETQ come from the germline V gene. Trimming cost V 4 bases and J 5 bases; bases outside gene matches: 7. CDR3 length: 14 residues. The CDR3 here is CASSPREGGETQYF. In DNA, the CDR3 is TGCGCCAGCAGCCCACGGGAGGGCGGGGAGACCCAGTACTTC.

This chain connects TRBV7-9 to TRBJ2-3; 7 bases fit TRBD2. Trimming at V came to 5 bases and at J to 4 bases, leaving 12 bases not matched to a gene. The CDR3 totals 16 residues. The V gene's germline CDR1 is SEHNR and CDR2 FQNEAQ (reference sequence). The DNA of the CDR3 is TGTGCCAGCAGCCCTGAACGGTGGGGGGGGGCAGATACGCAGTATTTT. Translated, it gives CASSPERWGGADTQYF.

The chain employs TRBV13 and TRBJ1-2, with 8 bases matching TRBD1. The CDR3 runs to 15 residues. V lost 5 bases, J lost 4 bases, and 9 bases stayed unmatched. The V gene's germline CDR1 is PRHDT and CDR2 FYEKMQ (reference sequence). The CDR3 DNA follows: TGTGCCAGCAGCCGTACAGGGGGTATAACCTATGGCTACACCTTC. It yields the protein CASSRTGGITYGYTF. The full variable domain, with the rest looked up from reference TRBV13 and TRBJ1-2, is AAGVIQSPRHLIKEKRETATLKCYPIPRHDTVYWYQQGPGQDPQFLISFYEKMQSDKGSIPDRFSAQQFSDYHSELNMSSLELGDSALYFCASSRTGGITYGYTFGSGTRLTVV.

This chain uses TRBV6-1 with TRBJ2-7, with D perhaps matching TRBD1 (6 bases). CDR1 is MNHNS and CDR2 is SASEGT in the germline V gene. V dropped 6 bases and J dropped 7 bases, with 10 bases sitting between them. The CDR3 loop spans 11 amino acids. CDR3 DNA sequence: TGTGCCAGCAGCCGCGACAGGGAGCAGTACTTC. Protein product: CASSRDREQYF.

V is TRBV6-5 and J is TRBJ1-6, with TRBD1 identical over 7 bases. The V segment lost 0 bases and the J segment 7 bases; nucleotides outside the gene matches: 3. This CDR3 is 15 amino acids long. The germline gives CDR1 MNHEY, CDR2 SVGAGI. CDR3 bases: TGTGCCAGCAGTTACTCGGCAGGGGGGAATTCACCCCTCCACTTT. It yields the protein CASSYSAGGNSPLHF.